This T cell receptor (beta chain) was sequenced in a study of blood T cell repertoires in COVID-19. Study-wide context: There were acute and convalescent COVID-19 samples, and they came from the United States, Italy and Spain. The analysed material was cDNA or gDNA that came from T cells, B-cell-depleted T cells, or PBMCs.

This table comes from immunoSEQ multiplex PCR, and its TCRdb copy is limited to in-frame clones, with some not included. The sample includes some 150,000 clones, roughly 80% of them seen just once. The CDR3 covers 12 residues. Germline assignment: CDR1 SGHRS and CDR2 YFSETQ. V dropped 2 bases and J dropped 4 bases, with 6 bases sitting between them. This receptor was obtained from a woman older than 75 with acute or convalescent COVID-19. V usage is TRBV5-1 and J usage is TRBJ1-2; D call uncertain. Sequencing was performed on peripheral blood. CDR3 in amino acids: CASSFDTYGYTF. The CDR3 DNA reads as TGCGCCAGCAGCTTCGACACCTATGGCTACACCTTC.